The 23 T cell receptor beta chains given below trace back to one sample, sequenced in a study of monozygotic twins with inflammatory bowel disease. TCRdb re-called the 5' RACE reads and gives one entry per CDR3 protein, without DNA. The listing contains a few hundred thousand distinct CDR3 sequences. The sequencing input was blood. All receptors derive from a human donor with ulcerative colitis or Crohn's disease, or a healthy co-twin of an affected twin (not recorded which).

The chain joins TRBV6-2 or TRBV6-3 to TRBJ2-1; TCRdb designates TRBD2, a call that cannot be tested without DNA. The CDR3 is made up of 14 amino acids. Germline V gives CDR1 MNHEY, CDR2 SVGEGT. CDR3: CASSYRLAGGEQFF.

The chain links TRBV7-6 to TRBJ2-3; TCRdb's D gene call, TRBD1, goes unchecked for lack of DNA. CDR3 size: 18 residues. CDR1 is SGHVS and CDR2 is FNYEAQ in the germline V gene. CDR3 in amino acids: CASSRTSRSGVSTDTQYF.

This rearrangement joins TRBV5-1 to TRBJ2-7; TCRdb's D gene call, TRBD1, goes unchecked for lack of DNA. The CDR3 extends over 11 amino acids. CDR1 is SGHRS, CDR2 YFSETQ, per germline. The CDR3 sequence is CASRGDYEQYF.

The V call is TRBV2, the J call TRBJ2-2; TCRdb lists TRBD2, though no DNA is available to test this call. Per germline, CDR1 SNHLY and CDR2 FYNNEI. The CDR3 is made up of 15 amino acids. The CDR3 spells CASSGSGSNTGELFF.

The chain has TRBV7-9 and TRBJ2-3. The CDR3 loop spans 17 amino acids. CDR1 is SEHNR, CDR2 FQNEAQ, per germline (reference sequence). This CDR3 is CASSLTEWVEATDTQYF.

The chain links TRBV7-9 to TRBJ2-1; without DNA, the TCRdb call of TRBD1 cannot be checked. Germline values: CDR1 SEHNR, CDR2 FQNEAQ (reference sequence). The CDR3 totals 15 residues. CDR3 protein: CASSWPSQGGNEQFF.

The V call is TRBV6-2 or TRBV6-3, the J call TRBJ2-1; no DNA is available, so the TRBD2 call from TCRdb remains unchecked. CDR1 and CDR2 (germline): MNHEY, SVGEGT. CDR3 length equals 22 residues. CDR3 amino acids: CASSYSLIPQTGGEGPPNEQFF.

The chain has TRBV30 and TRBJ1-5. Germline V gives CDR1 GTSNPN, CDR2 SVGIG (reference sequence). The CDR3 totals 15 residues. This chain's CDR3 is CAWRNKDFFDQPQHF.

The chain joins TRBV5-1 to TRBJ1-1; absent DNA, TCRdb's TRBD1 call cannot be checked. Germline CDR1 SGHRS, CDR2 YFSETQ. The CDR3 is 13 amino acids. This CDR3 is CASRDGTNTEAFF. Filled out from reference TRBV5-1 and TRBJ1-1, the complete variable domain reads KAGVTQTPRYLIKTRGQQVTLSCSPISGHRSVSWYQQTPGQGLQFLFEYFSETQRNKGNFPGRFSGRQFSNSRSEMNVSTLELGDSALYLCASRDGTNTEAFFGQGTRLTVV.

This chain joins TRBV12-3 or TRBV12-4 and TRBJ2-5; TCRdb names TRBD1, which stays unverified in the absence of DNA. The CDR3 runs 13 residues. CDR3 amino acids: CASSPQGLKTQYF.

The V call is TRBV6-5, the J call TRBJ2-1; TCRdb picks TRBD2, but there is no DNA to check that call. Per germline, CDR1 MNHEY and CDR2 SVGAGI. The length of the CDR3 is 11 residues. The CDR3 region is CASSVSDEQFF.

The J gene is TRBJ2-1, the V gene TRBV19; TCRdb picks TRBD1, but there is no DNA to check that call. The CDR3 consists of 16 residues. Germline values: CDR1 LNHDA, CDR2 SQIVND (reference sequence). The CDR3 loop reads CASELTGLQGRGEQFF.

The V gene is TRBV6-2 or TRBV6-3, the J gene TRBJ2-1; the D gene TCRdb calls, TRBD2, cannot be checked with no DNA. The CDR3 spans 15 residues. Germline V CDR1 and CDR2: MNHEY, SVGEGT. The CDR3 spells CASSYPGGRPNEQFF.

This rearrangement joins TRBV5-5 to TRBJ1-5; TCRdb's D call of TRBD1 is untestable without DNA. CDR1 is SGHKS, CDR2 YYEKEE, per germline (reference sequence). The CDR3 is 14 residues long. CDR3 loop: CASSYDSANQPQHF. Filled out from reference TRBV5-5 and TRBJ1-5, the complete variable domain reads DAGVTQSPTHLIKTRGQQVTLRCSPISGHKSVSWYQQVLGQGPQFIFQYYEKEERGRGNFPDRFSARQFPNYSSELNVNALLLGDSALYLCASSYDSANQPQHFGDGTRLSIL.

The chain combines TRBV30 with TRBJ1-2; checking the TCRdb D call of TRBD1 is not possible without DNA. CDR1 and CDR2 (germline): GTSNPN, SVGIG (reference sequence). There are 15 residues in the CDR3. CDR3 residues: CACLQGENLGYGYTF.

The chain combines TRBV7-3 with TRBJ2-5; the TCRdb D gene call, TRBD2, has no DNA to confirm it. CDR3 size: 15 residues. Germline V gene lookup returns CDR1 SGHTA and CDR2 FQGTGA. The CDR3 reads CASSDFGTSTETQYF.

V gene TRBV7-8 combines with J gene TRBJ1-1. CDR1 and CDR2 (germline): SGHVS, FQNEAQ. The CDR3 spans 18 residues. CDR3 in amino acids: CASSLGSAVRASNTEAFF.

The chain combines TRBV7-2 with TRBJ2-1; the D call of TRBD1 rests on TCRdb alone, since no DNA is present to check it. Germline CDR1 SGHTA, CDR2 FQGNSA. This CDR3 region has 17 residues. CDR3 amino acids: CASSLFPKDRGFNEQFF. Variable domain in full (rest from reference TRBV7-2 and TRBJ2-1): GAGVSQSPSNKVTEKGKDVELRCDPISGHTALYWYRQSLGQGLEFLIYFQGNSAPDKSGLPSDRFSAERTGGSVSTLTIQRTQQEDSAVYLCASSLFPKDRGFNEQFFGPGTRLTVL.

This sequence joins TRBV28 and TRBJ2-3; as DNA is missing, the TRBD1 call by TCRdb cannot be tested. The CDR3 is 15 residues long. Germline V CDR1 and CDR2: MDHEN, SYDVKM. The CDR3 protein is CASSVQDRSTDTQYF.

The chain employs TRBV7-2 and TRBJ2-3; TCRdb gives TRBD2 as the D gene, but with no DNA this cannot be confirmed. Germline CDR1 SGHTA, CDR2 FQGNSA. The CDR3 consists of 16 residues. This CDR3 is CASSRPPAGGLDTQYF.

The chain couples TRBV20-1 to TRBJ2-1. Germline CDR1 DFQATT, CDR2 SNEGSKA (reference sequence). The CDR3 runs 12 residues. CDR3 region: CSASGQAYEQFF.

CDR3 protein: CASSLRDRTYEQYF. V and J are TRBV3-1 and TRBJ2-7; TCRdb gives TRBD1 as the D gene, but with no DNA this cannot be confirmed. In germline, CDR1 is LGHDT, CDR2 YNNKEL (reference sequence). The CDR3 length is 14 residues.

This sequence joins TRBV12-3 or TRBV12-4 and TRBJ2-7; TCRdb gives TRBD2 as the D gene, but with no DNA this cannot be confirmed. The CDR3 runs to 14 residues. The CDR3 here is CASRLGTISYEQYF.